Shown below are 25 T cell receptor beta chains from a single sample sequenced in a study of T cell changes during pregnancy in multiple sclerosis. The data were produced by immunoSEQ multiplex PCR, yet TCRdb's version contains in-frame clones alone and is incomplete. The repertoire holds tens of thousands of clones, with less than 95% as singletons. The source was CD8+ T cells from peripheral blood mononuclear cells, collected in the second trimester of pregnancy. These receptors were taken from a female donor with multiple sclerosis, enrolled in a pregnancy study.

CDR3 protein: CASSDSGKWEETQYF. CDR3 DNA sequence: TGTGCCAGCAGCGATAGCGGGAAGTGGGAAGAGACCCAGTACTTC. The gene calls are TRBV11-2 and TRBJ2-5, with TRBD2 identical over 8 bases. The CDR3 sequence is 15 residues long. Germline assignment: CDR1 SGHAT and CDR2 FQNNGV. Trimming cost V 5 bases and J 3 bases; bases outside gene matches: 8.

This chain joins TRBV9 and TRBJ2-3; D is uncertain. V gave up 3 bases and J gave up 3 bases, with 14 bases separating them. The CDR3 loop spans 15 amino acids. Germline V gene lookup returns CDR1 SGDLS and CDR2 YYNGEE. CDR3 nucleotide sequence: TGTGCCAGCAGCGATCTAGATCTAAAGACAGATACGCAGTATTTT. This gives the protein CASSDLDLKTDTQYF.

The V gene is TRBV19, the J gene TRBJ1-4, with 9 bases identical to TRBD1. V shed 5 bases and J 0 bases; nucleotides not matched to a gene: 7. The V gene's germline CDR1 is LNHDA and CDR2 SQIVND (reference sequence). The CDR3 runs to 17 residues. The CDR3 loop is CASSFGDRVTTNEKLFF. The CDR3 DNA reads as TGTGCCAGTAGTTTTGGGGACAGGGTCACAACTAATGAAAAACTGTTTTTT.

The chain couples TRBV6-5 to TRBJ1-1; D is uncertain. Trimming cost V 2 bases and J 4 bases, with 14 bases left between them. Germline values: CDR1 MNHEY, CDR2 SVGAGI. The CDR3 length is 15 residues. CDR3 sequence: CASSYLRSRITEAFF. The CDR3 nucleotides are TGTGCCAGCAGTTACCTTAGGAGTAGGATCACTGAAGCTTTCTTT.

The chain carries TRBV6-5 and TRBJ2-1; 10 bases match TRBD2. CDR3 length equals 15 residues. V was pared by 6 bases and J by 2 bases, with 4 bases of the junction left unmatched. Per germline, CDR1 MNHEY and CDR2 SVGAGI. CDR3: CASSAGTSAYNEQFF. DNA of the CDR3: TGTGCCAGCAGCGCCGGGACTAGCGCCTACAATGAGCAGTTCTTC.

The V call is TRBV9, the J call TRBJ2-1; maybe TRBD2 (6 bases). V shed 3 bases and J shed 5 bases, with 15 bases lying between them. The V gene's germline CDR1 is SGDLS and CDR2 YYNGEE. The CDR3 loop spans 15 amino acids. CDR3 sequence: CASSAGLAKNNEQFF. CDR3 bases: TGTGCCAGCAGCGCGGGACTCGCGAAAAACAATGAGCAGTTCTTC.

CDR3 in amino acids: CASSLTGMSGELFF. CDR3 nucleotide sequence: TGTGCCAGCAGCTTAACAGGGATGTCCGGGGAGCTGTTTTTT. V gene TRBV5-5 combines with J gene TRBJ2-2, with a weak D call TRBD1 (6 bases). CDR3 length: 14 residues. Germline V gene lookup returns CDR1 SGHKS and CDR2 YYEKEE (reference sequence). V lost 2 bases and J lost 6, with 11 bases in between.

J is TRBJ2-1 and V is TRBV27, with TRBD2 matching 9 bases. The CDR3 extends over 15 amino acids. CDR1 and CDR2 from the germline V gene are MNHEY and SMNVEV (reference sequence). The V and J ends lost 6 bases and 9 bases, in that order; junction bases with no gene match: 12. The CDR3 protein is CASSPGLASSSEQFF. In nucleotides, the CDR3 is TGTGCCAGCAGCCCCGGACTAGCGTCTAGTAGTGAGCAGTTCTTC.

The chain couples TRBV28 to TRBJ2-2, with D unclear. The CDR3 loop spans 15 amino acids. Trimming pared 5 bases from V and 6 bases from J, leaving 16 bases between. Looked up from germline, CDR1 is MDHEN and CDR2 is SYDVKM. The CDR3 nucleotides read TGTGCCAGCAGTGAAGAGAAGGAGAATCCCGGGGAGCTGTTTTTT. It is translated as CASSEEKENPGELFF. The whole variable domain, remainder taken from reference TRBV28 and TRBJ2-2, is DVKVTQSSRYLVKRTGEKVFLECVQDMDHENMFWYRQDPGLGLRLIYFSYDVKMKEKGDIPEGYSVSREKKERFSLILESASTNQTSMYLCASSEEKENPGELFFGEGSRLTVL.

The chain carries TRBV4-1 and TRBJ2-7, with 8 bases fitting TRBD1. The ends lost 3 bases at V and 5 bases at J; junction bases unmatched: 3. The germline V gene encodes CDR1 MGHRA and CDR2 YSYEKL. The CDR3 runs to 13 residues. Written as DNA, the CDR3 is TGCGCCAGCAGCCATCAGGGGGCCCACGAGCAGTACTTC. Its protein is CASSHQGAHEQYF.

This clone was detected only once. J is TRBJ2-1 and V is TRBV19; perhaps TRBD2 as D (5 bases). V gave up 3 bases and J gave up 4 bases, with 10 bases separating them. Germline V lookup: CDR1 LNHDA, CDR2 SQIVND (reference sequence). This CDR3 region has 14 residues. The CDR3: CASSIPGYYNEQFF. The CDR3 nucleotides are TGTGCCAGTAGTATTCCGGGGTATTACAATGAGCAGTTCTTC.

The CDR3 nucleotides read TGTGCCAGCAGTATGCGGACTAGCGGGAGTTGGGAGACCCAGTACTTC. This encodes CASSMRTSGSWETQYF. The chain combines TRBV28 with TRBJ2-5; the match to TRBD2 covers 13 bases. The germline V gene encodes CDR1 MDHEN and CDR2 SYDVKM. CDR3 size: 16 residues. J was trimmed by 5 bases and V by 5 bases; bases with no gene match: 8.

This chain connects TRBV4-1 to TRBJ2-1; 10 bases map to TRBD2. J was trimmed by 6 bases and V by 3 bases; bases with no gene match: 5. Germline V lookup: CDR1 MGHRA, CDR2 YSYEKL. This CDR3 spans 15 amino acids. CDR3 sequence: CASSQAPSGGNEQFF. CDR3 in DNA: TGCGCCAGCAGCCAGGCGCCTAGCGGGGGCAATGAGCAGTTCTTC.

V gene TRBV6-5 combines with J gene TRBJ1-1, with 9 bases lining up with TRBD1. The CDR3 extends over 16 amino acids. Trimming took 2 bases from V and 4 from J; bases not matched to a gene: 8. Germline loops: CDR1 MNHEY, CDR2 SVGAGI. The CDR3 DNA reads TGTGCCAGCAGTTACAGGCCGGGACAGGGAGTCACTGAAGCTTTCTTT. Protein: CASSYRPGQGVTEAFF.

The chain links TRBV7-6 to TRBJ2-3, with D uncertain. CDR1 SGHVS and CDR2 FNYEAQ come from the germline V gene. CDR3 length equals 16 residues. Trimming stripped 5 bases from V and 4 bases from J, with 19 bases between. CDR3: CASSLEIRPAADTQYF. The CDR3 region has the DNA TGTGCCAGCAGCCTGGAGATAAGGCCGGCCGCAGATACGCAGTATTTT.

The genes are TRBV19 and TRBJ1-2; maybe TRBD1 (5 bases). The germline CDR1 and CDR2 sequences are LNHDA and SQIVND (reference sequence). This CDR3 has 15 amino acids. V was cut by 4 bases and J by 4 bases, with 16 bases left in between. In DNA, the CDR3 is TGTGCCAGTAGTACGTCCAGGCAGGGTTCCTATGGCTACACCTTC. Translated: CASSTSRQGSYGYTF.

This clone is a singleton in its sample. The chain couples TRBV7-6 to TRBJ2-5; no definite D call. V dropped 6 bases and J dropped 4 bases, with 15 bases sitting between them. Germline V gives CDR1 SGHVS, CDR2 FNYEAQ. There are 14 residues in the CDR3. The CDR3 region has the DNA TGTGCCAGCAGTCCCCCTTCAGGTGGAGAGACCCAGTACTTC. The encoded protein is CASSPPSGGETQYF.

This clone appeared a single time. The rearrangement uses TRBV6-1 and TRBJ2-3; 9 bases match TRBD2. V gave up 5 bases and J gave up 8 bases; unmatched junction bases: 11. CDR3 length: 15 residues. Per germline, CDR1 MNHNS and CDR2 SASEGT. CDR3 in DNA: TGTGCCAGCAGTCTCCCGCGGACTAGCGTGACTACGCAGTATTTT. Protein sequence: CASSLPRTSVTTQYF.

J is TRBJ2-1 and V is TRBV7-2; D is ambiguous. Trimming took 1 base from V and 6 from J, leaving 16 bases between them. This CDR3 is built from 16 residues. CDR1 SGHTA and CDR2 FQGNSA come from the germline V gene. The CDR3 loop is CASSLEIPTGFNEQFF. The CDR3, as DNA: TGTGCCAGCAGCTTAGAAATTCCAACCGGGTTCAATGAGCAGTTCTTC.

The chain is built from TRBV9 and TRBJ2-3; 9 nucleotides match TRBD2. Trimming took 0 bases from V and 0 from J; bases not matched to a gene: 5. There are 17 residues in the CDR3. Per the germline V gene, CDR1 is SGDLS and CDR2 is YYNGEE. CDR3 nucleotides: TGTGCCAGCAGCGTAGGAACTAGCGGGTCTAGCACAGATACGCAGTATTTT. Amino acids: CASSVGTSGSSTDTQYF.

The gene calls are TRBV7-7 and TRBJ2-5, with 7 bases identical to TRBD2. The CDR3 consists of 14 residues. Germline V gene data show CDR1 as SSHAT and CDR2 as FNYEAQ (reference sequence). Unmatched junction bases numbered 3, after V lost 3 bases and J lost 2 bases. In nucleotides, the CDR3 is TGTGCCAGCAGCTTGTGGGAGGGGCAAGAGACCCAGTACTTC. Translated, it gives CASSLWEGQETQYF.

The rearrangement links TRBV7-2 to TRBJ1-2; 7 bases agree with TRBD1. The length of the CDR3 is 13 residues. V was clipped by 3 bases and J by 9 bases; unmatched bases: 7. Germline V lookup: CDR1 SGHTA, CDR2 FQGNSA. CDR3 sequence: CASSLEGARSYTF. CDR3 coding DNA: TGTGCCAGCAGCTTGGAGGGGGCTCGGAGCTACACCTTC.

The chain carries TRBV6-1 and TRBJ1-5; D perhaps matches TRBD1 (5 bases). The CDR3 length is 15 residues. The V end was cut by 2 bases, the J end by 7 bases, with 15 bases between. Germline CDR1 is MNHNS and CDR2 is SASEGT. The CDR3 bases are TGTGCCAGCAGTGAATTGTCGGGGGATAGGCAGCCCCAGCATTTT. It translates to CASSELSGDRQPQHF.

The CDR3: CASSTEVQETQYF. CDR3 DNA sequence: TGTGCCAGCAGCACAGAAGTCCAAGAGACCCAGTACTTC. This chain joins TRBV6-6 and TRBJ2-5; D unresolved. V lost 6 bases and J lost 1, with 9 bases in between. This CDR3 region has 13 residues. The V gene's germline CDR1 is MNHNY and CDR2 SVGAGI (reference sequence).

V is TRBV27 and J is TRBJ2-7, with D hard to call. The CDR3 loop spans 15 amino acids. V was cut by 5 bases and J by 0 bases, with 14 bases left in between. Germline-derived CDR1 and CDR2 are MNHEY and SMNVEV (reference sequence). CDR3 in DNA: TGTGCCAGCAGTCGTAGGAGTTCCGGCTCCTACGAGCAGTACTTC. Translated, it gives CASSRRSSGSYEQYF.